The next 4 T cell receptor beta chains were all read from a single sample in a study of blood T cell repertoires in COVID-19. Libraries were prepared by immunoSEQ multiplex PCR; TCRdb keeps only in-frame clonotypes and omits some of them. This sample has 300,000 to 350,000 clones, with 86% found just once. Sequencing was carried out using PBMCs or T cells enriched from blood (not recorded which). These receptors all stem from a woman aged 40 to 50 with acute COVID-19.

The J gene is TRBJ1-5, the V gene TRBV9; no reliable D call. The CDR3 loop spans 15 amino acids. The V gene's germline CDR1 is SGDLS and CDR2 YYNGEE. The V end lost 1 base, the J end lost 3 bases, and 11 bases lay between the germline ends. CDR3 sequence reads: CASSVSGNDNQPQHF. In nucleotides, the CDR3 is TGTGCCAGCAGCGTAAGCGGGAACGACAATCAGCCCCAGCATTTT.

This clone was observed once. The chain recombines TRBV6-1 with TRBJ2-3, with D possibly being TRBD1 (6 bases). Per the germline V gene, CDR1 is MNHNS and CDR2 is SASEGT. The V end was cut by 6 bases, the J end by 0 bases, with 7 bases between. The CDR3 has 13 residues. CDR3 residues: CASRDRSTDTQYF. In nucleotides, the CDR3 is TGTGCCAGCAGGGACAGAAGCACAGATACGCAGTATTTT.

This clone was seen once. The chain employs TRBV15 and TRBJ2-2, with TRBD2 matching over 10 bases. J was trimmed by 1 base and V by 3 bases; bases with no gene match: 2. The CDR3 covers 16 residues. Looked up from germline, CDR1 is LNHNV and CDR2 is YYDKDF (reference sequence). The CDR3 sequence is CATSSRLAGNTGELFF. In DNA, the CDR3 is TGTGCCACCAGCAGCCGACTAGCGGGGAACACCGGGGAGCTGTTTTTT. Together with reference TRBV15 and TRBJ2-2, the CDR3 gives the full variable domain: DAMVIQNPRYQVTQFGKPVTLSCSQTLNHNVMYWYQQKSSQAPKLLFHYYDKDFNNEADTPDNFQSRRPNTSFCFLDIRSPGLGDTAMYLCATSSRLAGNTGELFFGEGSRLTVL.

This clone was recorded only once. The chain carries TRBV4-2 and TRBJ2-3, with TRBD2 matching over 12 bases. Germline-derived CDR1 and CDR2 are LGHNA and YNFKEQ. Trimming removed 1 base from V and 1 base from J; junction bases left unmatched: 12. This CDR3 region has 20 residues. In DNA form, the CDR3 reads TGTGCCAGCAGCCAAGGGTCGTGGCTAGCGGGAGGGTGGGGCACAGATACGCAGTATTTT. Its translation: CASSQGSWLAGGWGTDTQYF.